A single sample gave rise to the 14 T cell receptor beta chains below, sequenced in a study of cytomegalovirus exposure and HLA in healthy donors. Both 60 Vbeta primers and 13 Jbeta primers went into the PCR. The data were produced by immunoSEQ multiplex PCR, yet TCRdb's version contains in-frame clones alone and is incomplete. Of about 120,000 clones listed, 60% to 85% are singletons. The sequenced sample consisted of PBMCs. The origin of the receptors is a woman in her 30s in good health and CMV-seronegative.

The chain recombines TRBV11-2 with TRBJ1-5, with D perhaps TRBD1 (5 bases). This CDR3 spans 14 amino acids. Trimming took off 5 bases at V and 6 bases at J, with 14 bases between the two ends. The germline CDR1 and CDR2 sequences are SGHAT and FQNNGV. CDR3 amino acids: CASSRGGVGQPQHF. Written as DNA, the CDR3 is TGTGCCAGCAGCCGCGGGGGGGTTGGTCAGCCCCAGCATTTT.

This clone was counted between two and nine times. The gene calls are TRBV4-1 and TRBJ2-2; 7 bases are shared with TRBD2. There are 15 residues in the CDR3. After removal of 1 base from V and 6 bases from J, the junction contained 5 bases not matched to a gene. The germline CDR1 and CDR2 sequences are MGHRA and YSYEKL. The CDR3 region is CASSQVGEGPGELFF. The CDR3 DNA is TGCGCCAGCAGCCAAGTGGGGGAGGGGCCCGGGGAGCTGTTTTTT.

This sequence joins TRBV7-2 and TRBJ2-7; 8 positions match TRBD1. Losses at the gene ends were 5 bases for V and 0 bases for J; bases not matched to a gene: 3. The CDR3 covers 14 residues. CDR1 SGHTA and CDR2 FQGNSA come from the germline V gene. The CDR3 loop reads CASSLRGPSYEQYF. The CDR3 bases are TGTGCCAGCAGCCTCAGGGGGCCCTCCTACGAGCAGTACTTC.

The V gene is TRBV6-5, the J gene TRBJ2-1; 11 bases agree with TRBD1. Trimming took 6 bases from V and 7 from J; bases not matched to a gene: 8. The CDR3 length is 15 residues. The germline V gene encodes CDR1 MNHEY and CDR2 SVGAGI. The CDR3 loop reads CASSSGQGAGNEQFF. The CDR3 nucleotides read TGTGCCAGCAGCTCCGGACAGGGGGCGGGAAATGAGCAGTTCTTC.

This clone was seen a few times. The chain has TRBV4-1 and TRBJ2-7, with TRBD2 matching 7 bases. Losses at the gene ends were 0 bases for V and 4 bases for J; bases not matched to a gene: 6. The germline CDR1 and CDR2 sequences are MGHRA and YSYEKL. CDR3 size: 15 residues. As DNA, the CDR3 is TGCGCCAGCAGCCAAGATACGGGAGGAGGGTACGAGCAGTACTTC. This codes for CASSQDTGGGYEQYF.

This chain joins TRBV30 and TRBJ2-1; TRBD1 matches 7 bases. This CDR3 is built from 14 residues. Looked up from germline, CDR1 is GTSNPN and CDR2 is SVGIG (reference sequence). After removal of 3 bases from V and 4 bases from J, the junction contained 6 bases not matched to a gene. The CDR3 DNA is TGTGCCTGGAGACCAGAGGACAGGTACAATGAGCAGTTCTTC. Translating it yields CAWRPEDRYNEQFF.

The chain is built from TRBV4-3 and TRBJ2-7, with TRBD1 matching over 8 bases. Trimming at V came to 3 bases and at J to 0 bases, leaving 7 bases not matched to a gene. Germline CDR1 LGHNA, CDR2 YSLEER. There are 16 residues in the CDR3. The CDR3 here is CASSQETGAYSYEQYF. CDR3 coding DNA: TGCGCCAGCAGCCAGGAGACAGGGGCGTACTCCTACGAGCAGTACTTC.

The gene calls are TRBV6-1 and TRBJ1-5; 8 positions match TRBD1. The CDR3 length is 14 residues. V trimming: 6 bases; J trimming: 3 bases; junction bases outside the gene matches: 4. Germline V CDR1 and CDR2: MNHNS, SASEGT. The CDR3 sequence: CASSRTGINQPQHF. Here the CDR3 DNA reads TGTGCCAGCAGCCGGACAGGGATCAATCAGCCCCAGCATTTT.

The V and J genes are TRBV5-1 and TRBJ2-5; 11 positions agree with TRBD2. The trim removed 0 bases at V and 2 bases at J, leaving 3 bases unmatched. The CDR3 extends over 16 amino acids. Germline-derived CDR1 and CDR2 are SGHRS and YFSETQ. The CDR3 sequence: CASSLEVAGGQETQYF. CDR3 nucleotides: TGCGCCAGCAGCTTGGAAGTAGCGGGGGGGCAAGAGACCCAGTACTTC.

CDR3: CATPGGTSNQPQHF. Here the CDR3 DNA reads TGTGCCACCCCGGGGGGGACGAGCAATCAGCCCCAGCATTTT. V usage is TRBV28 and J usage is TRBJ1-5, with TRBD1 as a possible D gene (5 bases). Trimming left V 10 bases short and J 1 base short, with 14 bases between. The germline gives CDR1 MDHEN, CDR2 SYDVKM. The CDR3 runs 14 residues.

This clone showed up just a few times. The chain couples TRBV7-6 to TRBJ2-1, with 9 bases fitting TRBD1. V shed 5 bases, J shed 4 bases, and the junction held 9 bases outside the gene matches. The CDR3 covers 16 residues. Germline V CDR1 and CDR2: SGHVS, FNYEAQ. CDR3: CASSTNRDRAYNEQFF. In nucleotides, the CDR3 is TGTGCCAGCAGCACCAACCGGGACAGGGCGTACAATGAGCAGTTCTTC.

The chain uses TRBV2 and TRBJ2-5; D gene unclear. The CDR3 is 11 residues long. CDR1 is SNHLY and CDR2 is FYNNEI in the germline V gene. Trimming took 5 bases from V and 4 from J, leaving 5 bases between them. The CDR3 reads CASSYSETQYF. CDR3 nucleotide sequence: TGTGCCAGCAGTTACTCAGAGACCCAGTACTTC.

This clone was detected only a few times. CDR3 DNA: TGTGCCAGCAGCCCTATTCGGTCACAGGGACAGGGAGGTTCCGCCACCCACTTT. Its protein is CASSPIRSQGQGGSATHF. The rearrangement links TRBV7-9 to TRBJ1-6; 9 positions agree with TRBD1. With V trimmed by 5 bases and J by 18 bases, 26 bases remained unmatched. The V gene's germline CDR1 is SEHNR and CDR2 FQNEAQ (reference sequence). The CDR3 has 18 residues.

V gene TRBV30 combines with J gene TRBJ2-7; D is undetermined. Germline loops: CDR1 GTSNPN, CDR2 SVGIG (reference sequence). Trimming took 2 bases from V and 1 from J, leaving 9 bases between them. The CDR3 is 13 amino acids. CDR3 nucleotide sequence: TGTGCCTGGAGTCCGGTTATTTCCTACGAGCAGTACTTC. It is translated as CAWSPVISYEQYF.